This is a list of T cell receptor beta chains from one sample in a study of blood T cells in healthy people across ages. TCRdb reanalysed the 5' RACE reads using MiXCR and keeps one entry per CDR3 protein. The table shows hundreds of thousands of distinct CDR3 sequences, with about 30% occurring only once. The specimen was blood. These receptors were collected from a woman older than 75 in good health. Both conserved end residues are part of each CDR3. The order of the fields is J gene, V gene, D gene, clone size, CDR3 protein, CDR3 DNA. The D gene is left open where the match is weak. The size field is filled for only some rows; it gives once, few, many or a size class.

J: TRBJ1-2; V: TRBV28; D: NA; size: NA; CDR3: CASSARQVYGYTF; DNA: TGTGCCAGCAGTGCGAGACAAGTATATGGCTACACCTTC
J: TRBJ2-3; V: TRBV20-1; D: TRBD2; size: many; CDR3: CSAQVASGGSSGQYF; DNA: TGCAGTGCTCAAGTCGCTAGCGGGGGGTCGTCGGGGCAGTATTTT
J: TRBJ2-1; V: TRBV4-3; D: NA; size: few; CDR3: CASSQGTSQETQFF; DNA: TGCGCCAGCAGCCAAGGAACTTCTCAAGAGACCCAGTTCTTC
J: TRBJ2-1; V: TRBV5-1; D: NA; size: many; CDR3: CASSLADGHNEQFF; DNA: TGCGCCAGCAGCTTGGCGGATGGTCACAATGAGCAGTTCTTC
J: TRBJ2-3; V: TRBV6-2/TRBV6-3; D: NA; size: many; CDR3: CASSYSTRATFTDTQYF; DNA: TGTGCCAGCAGTTACTCGACGAGGGCGACTTTCACAGATACGCAGTATTTT
J: TRBJ1-2; V: TRBV18; D: NA; size: many; CDR3: CASSPGRGDNYGYTF; DNA: TGTGCCAGCTCACCGGGAAGGGGAGATAACTATGGCTACACCTTC
J: TRBJ2-1; V: TRBV18; D: NA; size: NA; CDR3: CASSPRLSGGSYNEQFF; DNA: TGTGCCAGCTCACCACGTTTAAGTGGGGGAAGCTACAATGAGCAGTTCTTC
J: TRBJ2-1; V: TRBV28; D: TRBD2; size: many; CDR3: CASSLSGTSGGRNEQFF; DNA: TGTGCCAGCAGTCTCTCCGGGACTAGCGGGGGGCGCAATGAGCAGTTCTTC
J: TRBJ1-1; V: TRBV5-1; D: NA; size: NA; CDR3: CASSPRPGGDTEAFF; DNA: TGCGCCAGCAGCCCCCGGCCGGGTGGGGACACTGAAGCTTTCTTT
J: TRBJ2-4; V: TRBV6-5; D: TRBD1; size: NA; CDR3: CASSYSGQDLILAKNIQYF; DNA: TGTGCCAGCAGTTATTCGGGACAGGACCTTATACTAGCCAAAAACATTCAGTACTTC
J: TRBJ2-1; V: TRBV15; D: NA; size: many; CDR3: CATSSIDRSSYNEQFF; DNA: TGTGCCACCAGCAGTATTGACAGGAGCTCCTACAATGAGCAGTTCTTC
J: TRBJ2-3; V: TRBV21-1; D: NA; size: NA; CDR3: CASRDSRDTSTDTQYF; DNA: TGTGCCAGCCGAGACTCCCGGGACACGAGCACAGATACGCAGTATTTT
J: TRBJ2-4; V: TRBV7-2; D: NA; size: NA; CDR3: CASSEEGIQYF; DNA: TGTGCCAGCAGTGAAGAGGGGATTCAGTACTTC
J: TRBJ2-7; V: TRBV6-4; D: TRBD2; size: NA; CDR3: CASSDQRGGYNEQYF; DNA: TGTGCCAGCAGTGACCAGCGGGGGGGTTACAATGAGCAGTACTTC
J: TRBJ2-7; V: TRBV5-6; D: NA; size: many; CDR3: CASSLGYWGSSYEQYF; DNA: TGTGCCAGCAGCTTGGGGTATTGGGGAAGCTCCTACGAGCAGTACTTC
J: TRBJ2-3; V: TRBV9; D: TRBD2; size: few; CDR3: CASSVGRGESTDTQYF; DNA: TGTGCCAGCAGCGTAGGGCGGGGGGAAAGCACAGATACGCAGTATTTT
J: TRBJ2-3; V: TRBV30; D: NA; size: NA; CDR3: CAWSVRSGHTDTQYF; DNA: TGTGCCTGGAGTGTACGGTCGGGACACACAGATACGCAGTATTTT
J: TRBJ2-1; V: TRBV18; D: NA; size: NA; CDR3: CASSMTLQETQFF; DNA: TGTGCCAGCTCGATGACACTTCAAGAGACCCAGTTCTTC
J: TRBJ2-2; V: TRBV20-1; D: TRBD2; size: NA; CDR3: CSATLPGTRVPGELFF; DNA: TGCAGTGCTACCCTTCCCGGGACTAGAGTACCCGGGGAGCTGTTTTTT
J: TRBJ1-1; V: TRBV29-1; D: NA; size: NA; CDR3: CSVPQGSTEAFF; DNA: TGCAGCGTTCCTCAGGGGAGCACTGAAGCTTTCTTT
J: TRBJ2-7; V: TRBV10-3; D: TRBD2; size: NA; CDR3: CAISTSGGYNEQYF; DNA: TGTGCCATCAGTACTAGCGGGGGATACAATGAGCAGTACTTC
J: TRBJ2-7; V: TRBV7-6; D: TRBD1; size: many; CDR3: CASSSTGGASYEQYF; DNA: TGTGCCAGCAGCTCTACAGGGGGCGCTTCCTACGAGCAGTACTTC
J: TRBJ2-3; V: TRBV7-2; D: NA; size: many; CDR3: CASSLRGSVDTQYF; DNA: TGTGCCAGCAGCTTGAGGGGGAGCGTGGATACGCAGTATTTT
J: TRBJ2-3; V: TRBV15; D: NA; size: many; CDR3: CATSRVALRAGTSTDTQYF; DNA: TGTGCCACCAGCAGAGTCGCTTTGAGGGCAGGGACTTCCACAGATACGCAGTATTTT
J: TRBJ2-2; V: TRBV9; D: NA; size: NA; CDR3: CASSVDLSSTGELFF; DNA: TGTGCCAGCAGCGTAGACTTGAGTAGCACCGGGGAGCTGTTTTTT
J: TRBJ2-1; V: TRBV4-2; D: NA; size: NA; CDR3: CASSQTPTNDEQFF; DNA: TGTGCCAGCAGCCAGACACCCACGAACGATGAGCAGTTCTTC
J: TRBJ1-1; V: TRBV10-3; D: NA; size: many; CDR3: CASAGVGNTEAFF; DNA: TGTGCCTCCGCAGGGGTGGGTAACACTGAAGCTTTCTTT
J: TRBJ2-5; V: TRBV12-3/TRBV12-4; D: NA; size: many; CDR3: CASSPYPQETQYF; DNA: TGTGCCAGCAGCCCCTATCCCCAAGAGACCCAGTACTTC
J: TRBJ1-1; V: TRBV20-1; D: NA; size: NA; CDR3: CSASDPQGLRSYTEAFF; DNA: TGCAGTGCTAGCGATCCACAGGGTTTGAGGTCCTACACTGAAGCTTTCTTT
J: TRBJ2-1; V: TRBV7-2; D: NA; size: many; CDR3: CASSLTHNEQFF; DNA: TGTGCCAGCAGCTTAACTCACAATGAGCAGTTCTTC